This is a list of T cell receptor beta chains from one sample in a study of blood T cells in healthy people across ages. MiXCR was run by TCRdb on the 5' RACE reads, yielding one entry per CDR3 protein. The profile shows 790,000 or so distinct CDR3 sequences, 35% to 60% of them singletons. Sequencing was carried out using blood. The source of these receptors is a man aged 80 or over in good health. Each CDR3 is given with its conserved first and last residue. The order of the fields is V gene, CDR3 protein.

>TRBV12-3/TRBV12-4
CASSLVRSDTQYF
>TRBV15
CATSRDSRDTDTQYF
>TRBV7-6
CASSRGPAGEQFF
>TRBV12-3/TRBV12-4
CASRMTSGRSIETQYF
>TRBV28
CASSVGGAYEQFF
>TRBV4-2
CASSERATDTQYF
>TRBV24-1
CATSASGTPDYKQYF
>TRBV20-1
CSARAQLYEQYF
>TRBV12-3/TRBV12-4
CASSLSGGPNTGELFF
>TRBV11-3
CASSLVFGQTDTQYF
>TRBV28
CASSEDRGLYNEQFF
>TRBV12-3/TRBV12-4
CASSFLSGQVNTGELFF
>TRBV28
CASSLPITSTDTQYF
>TRBV4-3
CASSQDPGEPYEQYF
>TRBV29-1
CSVEMVGSNTGELFF
>TRBV6-2/TRBV6-3
CASIPTGANSPLHF
>TRBV20-1
CSASRPPGLAGSTDTQYF
>TRBV5-6
CASRPTGRNGYTF
>TRBV4-3
CASSQEIERREQFF
>TRBV28
CASITGGGDSYNEQFF
>TRBV12-3/TRBV12-4
CASSVRGRGQETQFF
>TRBV29-1
CSVDPGQGSYGYTF
>TRBV28
CASTLAGTGPYEQYF
>TRBV27
CASSKGVDYEQYF
>TRBV27
CASSNIQGNYGYTF
>TRBV29-1
CSVAAGDRDTQYF
>TRBV6-6
CASSYSSREGTQYF
>TRBV18
CAGSPNGDKNIQYF
>TRBV6-6
CASRVRDNQETQYF
>TRBV29-1
CSVVRGPAEAFF
>TRBV18
CASSPMTSGGIVTDTQYF
>TRBV20-1
CSALIKAQYF
>TRBV9
CASSGIAGETQYF
>TRBV20-1
CSAPSPGARSYNSPLHF
>TRBV27
CASSLSDPSAHYEQYF
>TRBV12-3/TRBV12-4
CASSFGGQETPYF
>TRBV20-1
CSARDTGQGNYEQYF
>TRBV12-3/TRBV12-4
CASSFSSYSISTTEAFF
>TRBV19
CASTSSGLAGGRQYF
>TRBV25-1
CASSELASQFF
>TRBV7-9
CASSLSGTAGVYTF
>TRBV7-3
CASSPGTRMQQFF
>TRBV4-3
CASSQDGLASGSISYNEQFF
>TRBV4-2
CASSHPLGRYNEQFF
>TRBV20-1
CSASGTSGDNEQFF
>TRBV12-3/TRBV12-4
CASKPLGSGNSPLHF
>TRBV7-2
CASSTRDGGGGNYEQYF
>TRBV2
CASSVGGSSNIQYF
>TRBV3-1
CASSPLQGLGNEQFF
>TRBV29-1
CSVGPGANVLTF
>TRBV7-3
CASSSQQLHNEQFF
>TRBV20-1
CSAQRTGSDTQYF
>TRBV28
CASSFGAGITGELFF
>TRBV5-1
CASSLDEGQTQYF
>TRBV7-2
CASSWSGAGGTDTQYF
>TRBV29-1
CSVGISGTYEQYF
>TRBV7-2
CASASGRGETQYF
>TRBV5-1
CASSTGLAGVPHEQYF
>TRBV7-6
CASSLAGLDSAGELFF
>TRBV3-1
CASSRTRDGYNEQFF